This record looks at one T cell receptor beta chain sequence and its context. Germline CDR1 MNHEY, CDR2 SMNVEV (reference sequence). CDR3 size: 13 residues. V lost 5 bases and J lost 5; bases outside the gene matches: 4. The data originate from a study of T cell changes during pregnancy in multiple sclerosis. Assay: immunoSEQ multiplex PCR; the TCRdb copy retains only in-frame clones and omits some. The sample carries 35,000 to 50,000 clones, roughly nine tenths recorded once. The chain carries TRBV27 and TRBJ1-2; 8 bases are a match to TRBD1. The sample consisted of CD4+ T cells from peripheral blood mononuclear cells, taken in the third trimester of pregnancy. This receptor was identified in a female donor in good health, enrolled as a control in a pregnancy study. For the CDR3, the DNA is TGTGCCAGCAGTCGACAGGGGCCTTATGGCTACACCTTC. It specifies CASSRQGPYGYTF.